This paragraph reports one TCR beta chain. V lost 4 bases and J 8 bases, leaving 10 bases between the germline ends. Germline V gives CDR1 KGHDR, CDR2 SFDVKD. The CDR3 runs 12 residues. Sequencing was performed with immunoSEQ multiplex PCR; in TCRdb, only in-frame clones are kept and a portion is missing. The data contain around 500,000 clones, around 89% of them seen just once; the ten biggest clones take up 1.5% to 2%. The source of the sample is a study of blood T cell repertoires in COVID-19. Study-level background: Researchers got acute and convalescent COVID-19 samples from the United States, Italy and Spain.

The chain joins TRBV24-1 to TRBJ1-2; D may be TRBD1 (6 bases). Sequencing was carried out using PBMCs or T cells enriched from blood (not recorded which). This receptor was identified in a woman aged 40 to 50 who had recovered from COVID-19. CDR3 coding DNA: TGTGCCACCAGTGACTTAGGGGGAGGCTACACCTTC. Protein product: CATSDLGGGYTF.